These 27 T cell receptor beta chains came from one sample sequenced in a study of OX40 agonist ivuxolimab in advanced cancers. Libraries were made using the immunoSEQ multiplex PCR assay. TCRdb holds this immuneACCESS table with in-frame rearrangements only. Some clones are missing; in checked studies, unresolved V genes explain under half, and the rest has no known cause. This sample comprises approximately 99,000 clones, approximately 87% of them detected only once. The ten biggest clones cover 5.5% of the sample. Sequences were derived from CD4+ or CD8+ T cells sorted from blood, sampled in a trial of the OX40 agonist ivuxolimab. The receptors were sampled from an adult with an advanced solid tumor such as melanoma, head and neck, liver or kidney cancer.

The rearrangement links TRBV19 to TRBJ2-7; 7 positions agree with TRBD1. Germline lookup yields CDR1 LNHDA and CDR2 SQIVND (reference sequence). The junction had 4 bases not matched to a gene; V was cut back by 6 bases and J by 2 bases. This CDR3 spans 13 amino acids. The CDR3 DNA reads TGTGCCAGTAGCGCAGGGGGAACCTACGAGCAGTACTTC. Amino acid sequence: CASSAGGTYEQYF.

The chain joins TRBV5-5 to TRBJ1-4, with TRBD1 matching over 7 bases. Unmatched junction bases numbered 7, after V lost 5 bases and J lost 3 bases. Per germline, CDR1 SGHKS and CDR2 YYEKEE (reference sequence). The CDR3 is made up of 15 amino acids. The CDR3 reads CASSYPGGANEKLFF. The CDR3 region has the DNA TGTGCCAGCAGTTACCCAGGGGGAGCTAATGAAAAACTGTTTTTT. Variable domain in full (rest from reference TRBV5-5 and TRBJ1-4): DAGVTQSPTHLIKTRGQQVTLRCSPISGHKSVSWYQQVLGQGPQFIFQYYEKEERGRGNFPDRFSARQFPNYSSELNVNALLLGDSALYLCASSYPGGANEKLFFGSGTQLSVL.

CDR3 loop: CASSSFWAGRGEQYF. DNA for the CDR3: TGTGCCAGCAGCTCATTTTGGGCCGGGAGGGGCGAGCAGTACTTC. The gene calls are TRBV11-2 and TRBJ2-7; TRBD2 aligns across 8 bases. The CDR3 length is 15 residues. Germline V gene data show CDR1 as SGHAT and CDR2 as FQNNGV. V dropped 4 bases and J dropped 6; count of bases not matched to a gene: 11.

The V call is TRBV5-1, the J call TRBJ1-4; 7 bases match TRBD1. Germline CDR1 is SGHRS and CDR2 is YFSETQ. Trimming took 2 bases from V and 0 from J; bases not matched to a gene: 7. The CDR3 is 17 residues long. Here the CDR3 DNA reads TGCGCCAGCAGCTTAAGGACAGGCGAAGCAACTAATGAAAAACTGTTTTTT. Translating gives CASSLRTGEATNEKLFF. Combining the CDR3 with reference TRBV5-1 and TRBJ1-4 gives the whole variable domain KAGVTQTPRYLIKTRGQQVTLSCSPISGHRSVSWYQQTPGQGLQFLFEYFSETQRNKGNFPGRFSGRQFSNSRSEMNVSTLELGDSALYLCASSLRTGEATNEKLFFGSGTQLSVL.

This clone showed up just once. The chain uses TRBV6-6 and TRBJ2-7, with TRBD2 matching over 8 bases. CDR1 and CDR2 from the germline V gene are MNHNY and SVGAGI (reference sequence). The ends lost 5 bases at V and 0 bases at J; junction bases unmatched: 0. The CDR3 is 13 amino acids. The CDR3 DNA sequence: TGTGCCAGCAGTCGGGGGGGCTCCTACGAGCAGTACTTC. It is translated as CASSRGGSYEQYF.

This chain connects TRBV5-1 to TRBJ2-5, with 10 bases that match TRBD2. This CDR3 spans 14 amino acids. Germline V gene data show CDR1 as SGHRS and CDR2 as YFSETQ. J lost 4 bases, V lost 1 base, and 1 base had no gene match. CDR3: CASSLLAGGETQYF. In DNA, the CDR3 is TGCGCCAGCAGCTTGTTAGCGGGGGGAGAGACCCAGTACTTC.

V and J are TRBV20-1 and TRBJ2-5; no clear D gene. The CDR3 contains 11 residues. From germline, CDR1 is DFQATT and CDR2 SNEGSKA (reference sequence). Trimming removed 0 bases from V and 9 bases from J, with 8 bases in between. CDR3 loop: CSARDQAAQYF. The DNA of the CDR3 is TGCAGTGCTAGAGATCAGGCAGCCCAGTACTTC.

This clone was seen more than once but under ten times. The V call is TRBV10-1, the J call TRBJ2-3; tentatively, D is TRBD2 (6 bases). The CDR3 spans 15 residues. Germline CDR1 is WNHNN and CDR2 is SYGVQD (reference sequence). V lost 2 bases and J 0 bases, leaving 9 bases between the germline ends. The CDR3 DNA sequence: TGCGCCAGCAGTGAGGGTAGCGGCAGCACAGATACGCAGTATTTT. Translation gives CASSEGSGSTDTQYF.

The rearrangement links TRBV30 to TRBJ2-1; a possible D gene is TRBD2 (5 bases). The germline gives CDR1 GTSNPN, CDR2 SVGIG (reference sequence). The CDR3 runs to 14 residues. V was shortened by 0 bases and J by 4 bases, with 10 bases between the two germline ends. DNA for the CDR3: TGTGCCTGGAGTGTAGGAGGACTGTACAATGAGCAGTTCTTC. Protein sequence: CAWSVGGLYNEQFF.

The chain links TRBV5-4 to TRBJ2-7; 9 nucleotides line up with TRBD2. V lost 0 bases, J lost 1 base, and 5 bases stayed unmatched. This CDR3 comprises 16 residues. Germline-derived CDR1 and CDR2 are SGHNT and YYREEE (reference sequence). As DNA, the CDR3 is TGTGCCAGCAGCTTGGGGACTAGCGTACCTTCCTACGAGCAGTACTTC. It is translated as CASSLGTSVPSYEQYF. Together with reference TRBV5-4 and TRBJ2-7, the CDR3 gives the full variable domain: ETGVTQSPTHLIKTRGQQVTLRCSSQSGHNTVSWYQQALGQGPQFIFQYYREEENGRGNFPPRFSGLQFPNYSSELNVNALELDDSALYLCASSLGTSVPSYEQYFGPGTRLTVT.

The chain uses TRBV2 and TRBJ2-7, with D perhaps assigned TRBD1 or TRBD2 (5 bases each). Germline-derived CDR1 and CDR2 are SNHLY and FYNNEI. There are 16 residues in the CDR3. V gave up 1 base and J gave up 0 bases, with 13 bases separating them. For the CDR3, the DNA is TGTGCCAGCAGTGAAGGGTGGGGGACCCGCTCCTACGAGCAGTACTTC. Translated: CASSEGWGTRSYEQYF.

The rearrangement links TRBV6-1 to TRBJ2-7, with 7 bases lining up with TRBD1. Germline V gene sequence: CDR1 MNHNS, CDR2 SASEGT. Trimming removed 9 bases from V and 0 bases from J; junction bases left unmatched: 5. This CDR3 is built from 13 residues. CDR3 region: CASARDSSYEQYF. The CDR3 nucleotides read TGTGCCAGTGCACGGGACAGCTCCTACGAGCAGTACTTC.

This clone has only a few counts. Other nucleotide sequences in the sample specify the same CDR3. The rearrangement links TRBV30 to TRBJ1-3; a possible D gene is TRBD1 (6 bases). The CDR3 has 14 amino acids. Germline lookup yields CDR1 GTSNPN and CDR2 SVGIG (reference sequence). The ends were cut back, 0 bases at V and 0 bases at J, with 6 bases in the middle. The CDR3 protein is CAWSVGGSGNTIYF. In nucleotides, the CDR3 is TGTGCCTGGAGTGTAGGGGGCTCTGGAAACACCATATATTTT.

V and J are TRBV19 and TRBJ2-1; maybe TRBD2 (6 bases). V lost 5 bases and J lost 4, with 9 bases in between. Per germline, CDR1 LNHDA and CDR2 SQIVND (reference sequence). CDR3 length equals 13 residues. The CDR3 spells CASSAGTYNEQFF. The CDR3 DNA is TGTGCCAGTAGTGCCGGGACTTACAATGAGCAGTTCTTC.

The chain is built from TRBV23-1 and TRBJ2-7; no clear D gene. TRBV23-1 is identified as an open reading frame with a role that is uncertain. V lost 6 bases, J lost 0 bases, and 12 bases lay in between. The CDR3 totals 14 residues. In DNA form, the CDR3 reads TGCGCCAGCAGCCAAACAAGTAGCTCCTACGAGCAGTACTTC. It encodes CASSQTSSSYEQYF.

This clone has a handful of counts. J is TRBJ1-2 and V is TRBV2, with 7 bases fitting TRBD1. Germline CDR1 reads SNHLY; CDR2 reads FYNNEI. V trimming: 1 base; J trimming: 4 bases; junction bases outside the gene matches: 3. The CDR3 length is 14 residues. Here the CDR3 reads CASSEGTGVYGYTF. The CDR3 bases are TGTGCCAGCAGTGAAGGGACAGGAGTCTATGGCTACACCTTC.

A remark on this clone: This specimen includes other DNA sequences encoding the same CDR3. The chain combines TRBV7-9 with TRBJ2-6; either TRBD1 or TRBD2 may fit D (6 bases each). The V and J ends lost 3 bases and 4 bases respectively, with 10 bases between them. Germline V gene sequence: CDR1 SEHNR, CDR2 FQNEAQ (reference sequence). The CDR3 totals 15 residues. The CDR3 is CASSLGGSGANVLTF. The CDR3 coding sequence is TGTGCCAGCAGCTTGGGGGGCTCCGGGGCCAACGTCCTGACTTTC.

The rearrangement joins TRBV19 to TRBJ2-2, with TRBD2 as a possible D gene (5 bases). Germline assignment: CDR1 LNHDA and CDR2 SQIVND (reference sequence). The CDR3 length is 15 residues. V lost 3 bases to trimming and J lost 15 bases, with 23 bases between them. The CDR3 coding sequence is TGTGCCAGTAGTATTAGACACCTGAACACCGGGGAAATGTTTTTT. The encoded protein is CASSIRHLNTGEMFF.

This clone was detected only once. V is TRBV7-2 and J is TRBJ2-3; perhaps TRBD2 as D (6 bases). CDR3 size: 16 residues. V shed 3 bases and J shed 1 base, with 14 bases lying between them. The germline V gene encodes CDR1 SGHTA and CDR2 FQGNSA. The DNA of the CDR3 is TGTGCCAGCAGCTTCGAGACTAGAGCCCGCACAGATACGCAGTATTTT. This encodes CASSFETRARTDTQYF. Variable domain in full (rest from reference TRBV7-2 and TRBJ2-3): GAGVSQSPSNKVTEKGKDVELRCDPISGHTALYWYRQSLGQGLEFLIYFQGNSAPDKSGLPSDRFSAERTGGSVSTLTIQRTQQEDSAVYLCASSFETRARTDTQYFGPGTRLTVL.

The genes are TRBV5-1 and TRBJ2-2, with no clear D. V was clipped by 5 bases and J by 5 bases, with 4 bases between them. The CDR3 consists of 11 residues. Germline assignment: CDR1 SGHRS and CDR2 YFSETQ. CDR3 in amino acids: CASSETGELFF. The CDR3 coding sequence is TGCGCCAGCAGTGAGACCGGGGAGCTGTTTTTT.

The V call is TRBV7-6, the J call TRBJ1-2; 10 positions agree with TRBD1. V shed 5 bases and J 7 bases; nucleotides not matched to a gene: 7. The CDR3 has 14 residues. Germline V gene lookup returns CDR1 SGHVS and CDR2 FNYEAQ. The CDR3 sequence: CASSRGQGPSGYTF. For the CDR3, the DNA is TGTGCCAGCAGCCGGGGACAGGGGCCGAGTGGCTACACCTTC.

The chain joins TRBV5-1 to TRBJ1-4; D ambiguous. Deletions cut 0 bases from V and 0 bases from J, with 3 bases between. Germline V lookup: CDR1 SGHRS, CDR2 YFSETQ. The length of the CDR3 is 14 residues. CDR3 in DNA: TGCGCCAGCAGCTTGGGGGCAACTAATGAAAAACTGTTTTTT. This translates into CASSLGATNEKLFF.

This sequence joins TRBV7-2 and TRBJ1-2, with D perhaps TRBD1 (5 bases). Trimming removed 5 bases from V and 4 bases from J, with 17 bases in between. CDR3 length: 15 amino acids. Germline V gives CDR1 SGHTA, CDR2 FQGNSA. The CDR3 nucleotides are TGTGCCAGCAGCCTGAGCCAGTGGGGCTCCTATGGCTACACCTTC. It codes for CASSLSQWGSYGYTF.

CDR3 nucleotides: TGTGCCAGCAGGGGGGGTTATCAGCCCCAGCATTTT. Translation: CASRGGYQPQHF. The gene calls are TRBV6-1 and TRBJ1-5; possibly TRBD1 for D (5 bases). The CDR3 is 12 amino acids. V lost 6 bases and J lost 5, with 8 bases in between. Germline assignment: CDR1 MNHNS and CDR2 SASEGT.

This clone has only a few counts. The chain has TRBV13 and TRBJ1-1, with D unclear. Trimming took 3 bases from V and 5 from J, leaving 7 bases between them. The length of the CDR3 is 12 residues. Germline CDR1 PRHDT, CDR2 FYEKMQ (reference sequence). CDR3 bases: TGTGCCAGCAGCTTCATGGGGACTGAAGCTTTCTTT. It yields the protein CASSFMGTEAFF.

The chain couples TRBV5-4 to TRBJ2-1; no clear D gene. This CDR3 is 11 amino acids long. V was clipped by 3 bases and J by 10 bases, with 8 bases between them. Germline lookup yields CDR1 SGHNT and CDR2 YYREEE (reference sequence). The CDR3 region is CASSSRLEQFF. In DNA form, the CDR3 reads TGTGCCAGCAGCTCCCGCCTAGAGCAGTTCTTC. The full variable domain, its missing parts supplied by reference TRBV5-4 and TRBJ2-1, is ETGVTQSPTHLIKTRGQQVTLRCSSQSGHNTVSWYQQALGQGPQFIFQYYREEENGRGNFPPRFSGLQFPNYSSELNVNALELDDSALYLCASSSRLEQFFGPGTRLTVL.

The rearrangement uses TRBV6-6 and TRBJ1-5, with 10 bases identical to TRBD1. Unmatched junction bases numbered 7, after V lost 5 bases and J lost 6 bases. Per germline, CDR1 MNHNY and CDR2 SVGAGI (reference sequence). The length of the CDR3 is 15 residues. In DNA form, the CDR3 reads TGTGCCAGCAGTCGGGACAGGGGAAGAATTCAGCCCCAGCATTTT. Protein sequence: CASSRDRGRIQPQHF.